The next 18 T cell receptor beta chains were all read from a single sample in a study of human versus mouse CDR3 diversity and MHC coevolution. Assay used: immunoSEQ multiplex PCR; TCRdb lists only in-frame clones, some missing. This table holds roughly 80,000 clones, under 95% found once. The sample comprised naive CD4+ T cells from blood. Subset specified: CD45RO-negative CD62L-positive naive CD4 T cells. The source of these receptors is a person aged 25 to 69 in good health.

This clone has just one count. This chain links TRBV5-1 with TRBJ1-6, with unresolved D. Trimming took 0 bases from V and 6 from J, leaving 7 bases between them. CDR3 size: 14 residues. CDR1 SGHRS and CDR2 YFSETQ come from the germline V gene. The CDR3 bases are TGCGCCAGCAGCTTGGGGGGAGGTAATTCACCCCTCCACTTT. The encoded protein is CASSLGGGNSPLHF.

The chain employs TRBV5-1 and TRBJ1-5; the D is unclear. Germline assignment: CDR1 SGHRS and CDR2 YFSETQ. The CDR3 extends over 13 amino acids. Trimming left V 5 bases short and J 0 bases short, with 6 bases between. The CDR3 is CASSADSNQPQHF. The CDR3 nucleotides read TGCGCCAGCAGTGCAGATAGCAATCAGCCCCAGCATTTT.

A word on this clone: The junction departs from germline at one end; a sequencing error may be responsible. V is TRBV5-1 and J is TRBJ2-7; D unresolved. Germline V gene lookup returns CDR1 SGHRS and CDR2 YFSETQ. The length of the CDR3 is 14 residues. The CDR3 DNA reads TGCGCCAGCGGCTTGGCTAGTGAGAGCTACGAGCAGTACTTC. This encodes CASGLASESYEQYF. The full variable domain, in which reference TRBV5-1 and TRBJ2-7 provide the parts outside the CDR3, is KAGVTQTPRYLIKTRGQQVTLSCSPISGHRSVSWYQQTPGQGLQFLFEYFSETQRNKGNFPGRFSGRQFSNSRSEMNVSTLELGDSALYLCASGLASESYEQYFGPGTRLTVT.

The genes are TRBV19 and TRBJ2-7, with TRBD1 as a possible D gene (6 bases). Trimming took off 2 bases at V and 2 bases at J, with 22 bases between the two ends. Germline assignment: CDR1 LNHDA and CDR2 SQIVND (reference sequence). This CDR3 spans 18 amino acids. The chain's CDR3 is CASSISLDRWILAYEQYF. CDR3 in DNA: TGTGCCAGTAGTATATCCCTCGACAGGTGGATATTGGCCTACGAGCAGTACTTC. Filled out from reference TRBV19 and TRBJ2-7, the complete variable domain reads DGGITQSPKYLFRKEGQNVTLSCEQNLNHDAMYWYRQDPGQGLRLIYYSQIVNDFQKGDIAEGYSVSREKKESFPLTVTSAQKNPTAFYLCASSISLDRWILAYEQYFGPGTRLTVT.

This clone was found once. The chain has TRBV5-6 and TRBJ2-3, with TRBD2 matching 7 bases. The V segment lost 2 bases and the J segment 4 bases; nucleotides outside the gene matches: 10. Per the germline V gene, CDR1 is SGHDT and CDR2 is YYEEEE. This CDR3 region has 16 residues. The CDR3 region is CASSFRHLLAPDTQYF. In nucleotides, the CDR3 is TGTGCCAGCAGCTTCAGGCACCTACTAGCGCCAGATACGCAGTATTTT.

CDR3 sequence: CATSILSEQFF. CDR3 DNA: TGTGCCACCAGCATATTGAGTGAGCAGTTCTTC. The chain couples TRBV15 to TRBJ2-1, with D unclear. This CDR3 region has 11 residues. V lost 4 bases to trimming and J lost 9 bases, with 7 bases between them. The germline V gene encodes CDR1 LNHNV and CDR2 YYDKDF (reference sequence). Filled out from reference TRBV15 and TRBJ2-1, the complete variable domain reads DAMVIQNPRYQVTQFGKPVTLSCSQTLNHNVMYWYQQKSSQAPKLLFHYYDKDFNNEADTPDNFQSRRPNTSFCFLDIRSPGLGDTAMYLCATSILSEQFFGPGTRLTVL.

V and J are TRBV6-1 and TRBJ1-1, with 7 bases matching TRBD1. The germline V gene has CDR1 MNHNS and CDR2 SASEGT. V trimming: 2 bases; J trimming: 7 bases; junction bases outside the gene matches: 7. The CDR3 runs to 14 residues. In DNA form, the CDR3 reads TGTGCCAGCAGTGAATTTAGGGGGCGCGTTGAAGCTTTCTTT. As protein: CASSEFRGRVEAFF.

The chain links TRBV5-6 to TRBJ2-7, with a weak D call TRBD1 (6 bases). The CDR3 is made up of 14 amino acids. Germline V gives CDR1 SGHDT, CDR2 YYEEEE. V was shortened by 5 bases and J by 4 bases, with 16 bases between the two germline ends. The CDR3 DNA reads TGTGCCAGCAGATCAACAGGGTTAGGGTACGAGCAGTACTTC. It translates to CASRSTGLGYEQYF.

V and J are TRBV11-2 and TRBJ2-7; no definite D call. Germline-derived CDR1 and CDR2 are SGHAT and FQNNGV. The V and J ends lost 4 bases and 7 bases respectively, with 17 bases between them. The CDR3 sequence is 14 residues long. The CDR3 is CASSSPHSLAEQYF. The CDR3, as DNA: TGTGCCAGCAGCTCCCCACATAGCCTCGCGGAGCAGTACTTC.

This clone was detected only a few times. This sequence joins TRBV10-3 and TRBJ2-7; possible D gene TRBD1, 6 bases. Germline V gene data show CDR1 as ENHRY and CDR2 as SYGVKD. This CDR3 comprises 14 residues. Trimming removed 4 bases at V and 2 bases at J, with 12 bases between. The CDR3 region has the DNA TGTGCCATCAGTGTTCGGGACACCGCCTACGAGCAGTACTTC. This encodes CAISVRDTAYEQYF.

This clone has only one observation. The rearrangement links TRBV6-5 to TRBJ1-2; 9 bases line up with TRBD1. From germline, CDR1 is MNHEY and CDR2 SVGAGI. The CDR3 has 12 amino acids. V lost 5 bases, J lost 8 bases, and 3 bases stayed unmatched. For the CDR3, the DNA is TGTGCCAGCAGTAGGACAGGGGACGGCTACACCTTC. This gives the protein CASSRTGDGYTF.

Note on this clone: In the same sample, other DNA sequences code for this CDR3. The chain is built from TRBV10-3 and TRBJ2-5, with TRBD2 identical over 7 bases. The CDR3 runs to 13 residues. The junction had 0 bases not matched to a gene; V was cut back by 0 bases and J by 5 bases. Germline CDR1 and CDR2: ENHRY and SYGVKD. CDR3 sequence: CAISESGGETQYF. CDR3 sequence (DNA): TGTGCCATCAGTGAGTCGGGGGGGGAGACCCAGTACTTC.

The genes are TRBV5-1 and TRBJ2-7, with D perhaps TRBD2 (5 bases). The CDR3 sequence is 15 residues long. V lost 1 base to trimming and J lost 2 bases, with 13 bases between them. Germline CDR1 and CDR2: SGHRS and YFSETQ. Written as DNA, the CDR3 is TGCGCCAGCAGCTTGAATCCGGGATCTACCTACGAGCAGTACTTC. Translation gives CASSLNPGSTYEQYF.

J is TRBJ1-4 and V is TRBV6-5, with a possible D match to TRBD1 (5 bases). The CDR3 runs to 15 residues. CDR1 and CDR2 from the germline V gene are MNHEY and SVGAGI. V lost 6 bases and J 5 bases, leaving 16 bases between the germline ends. CDR3 loop: CASRLGGSGNEKLFF. The CDR3 bases are TGTGCCAGCAGGCTGGGGGGATCGGGAAATGAAAAACTGTTTTTT.

The CDR3 protein is CASSLRHRETQYF. The CDR3 bases are TGTGCCAGCAGCTTACGGCACAGGGAGACCCAGTACTTC. This chain uses TRBV7-2 with TRBJ2-5, with D tentatively TRBD1 (5 bases). Looked up from germline, CDR1 is SGHTA and CDR2 is FQGNSA. The CDR3 runs 13 residues. Trimming shortened V by 2 bases and J by 5 bases, and 9 bases separated the two germline ends.

The rearrangement uses TRBV4-1 and TRBJ1-5; no firm D call. The CDR3 has 15 residues. CDR1 is MGHRA, CDR2 YSYEKL, per germline. V lost 1 base and J lost 3, with 10 bases in between. The CDR3 coding sequence is TGCGCCAGCAGCCAAGCCTGGGCTGTCAATCAGCCCCAGCATTTT. This translates into CASSQAWAVNQPQHF.

This clone was detected once. V and J are TRBV6-1 and TRBJ2-2; no clear D. Per germline, CDR1 MNHNS and CDR2 SASEGT. The V gene lost 6 bases and the J gene lost 4 bases, with 15 bases spanning the gap. This CDR3 has 15 amino acids. The CDR3 coding sequence is TGTGCCAGCAGCGCCCTCTCTAGATTCACCGGGGAGCTGTTTTTT. It codes for CASSALSRFTGELFF.

This chain uses TRBV18 with TRBJ2-3; the match to TRBD2 covers 9 bases. J gave up 0 bases and V 3 bases, and 4 bases lay outside the gene matches. The CDR3 has 16 residues. CDR1 is KGHSH, CDR2 LQKENI, per germline. The CDR3 coding sequence is TGTGCCAGCTCACCGAGGACTAGCGCTAGCACAGATACGCAGTATTTT. This encodes CASSPRTSASTDTQYF.